This T cell receptor beta chain was profiled in a study of long-term antiretroviral therapy in people with HIV. Runs used v3.0 of the immunoSEQ assay and were done at survey level. Produced via immunoSEQ multiplex PCR; TCRdb's table is partial and in-frame only. The data show around 24,000 clones, with under 85% seen just once and 23% held by the top ten. The study drew at least one pre-ART and at least two post-ART PBMC samples from every donor. The V gene end was trimmed by 3 bases and the J gene end by 7 bases; junction bases not matched to a gene: 4. CDR1 and CDR2 from the germline V gene are SQVTM and ANQGSEA. CDR3 length equals 13 residues.

The chain carries TRBV29-1 and TRBJ2-3; 10 bases fit TRBD2. Sequenced here: unsorted PBMCs, sampled 0.4 years after starting antiretroviral therapy. This TCR was sampled from a man between 50 and 59 years old with HIV. This CDR3 is CSVDSGGANTQYF. The CDR3 DNA follows: TGCAGCGTTGACAGCGGGGGGGCAAATACGCAGTATTTT.